Sequencing of this TCR beta chain was carried out in a study of blood T cell repertoires in COVID-19. Whole-study context: The samples span acute and convalescent COVID-19 from the United States, Italy and Spain. PBMCs, B-cell-depleted T cells, or T cells provided the cDNA or gDNA that made up the material.

CDR3 size: 13 residues. Trimming stripped 5 bases from V and 5 bases from J, with 11 bases between. Germline values: CDR1 SEHNR, CDR2 FQNEAQ (reference sequence). The repertoire was sequenced with immunoSEQ multiplex PCR; TCRdb's copy has only in-frame clones and lacks some. The data contain 120,000 or so clones, 60% to 85% of them singletons. This clone was observed a single time. The receptor's source is a man aged 70 or older with acute or convalescent COVID-19. The sequenced sample consisted of peripheral blood. This sequence joins TRBV7-9 and TRBJ2-3; TRBD1 might be the D (5 bases). DNA for the CDR3: TGTGCCAGCAGCATTCGACAGCTAGATACGCAGTATTTT. Its translation: CASSIRQLDTQYF.